The 19 T cell receptor beta chains below were found in one sample sequenced in a study of blood T cell repertoires in COVID-19. The table came from immunoSEQ multiplex PCR; TCRdb's copy has only in-frame clones and leaves some out. This table holds 60,000 to 65,000 clones, roughly 82% found once. The sequenced sample consisted of peripheral blood. These receptors were obtained from a human donor in a cohort sampled during active COVID-19.

In its sample, this clone was seen once. The CDR3 protein is CASSLTSGANTGELFF. Here the CDR3 DNA reads TGTGCCAGCAGCTTAACCAGCGGAGCTAACACCGGGGAGCTGTTTTTT. The V call is TRBV7-3, the J call TRBJ2-2; possible D gene TRBD2, 5 bases. Germline V gene sequence: CDR1 SGHTA, CDR2 FQGTGA. This CDR3 has 16 amino acids. Trimming took off 0 bases at V and 2 bases at J, with 10 bases between the two ends.

The gene calls are TRBV20-1 and TRBJ1-1, with D uncertain. CDR1 and CDR2 from the germline V gene are DFQATT and SNEGSKA (reference sequence). The CDR3 extends over 11 amino acids. With 6 bases removed from V and 5 bases from J, the gap between germline ends came to 10 bases. CDR3 bases: TGCAGTGCAGAGGGAGGGACTGAAGCTTTCTTT. Translating it yields CSAEGGTEAFF.

This rearrangement joins TRBV7-2 to TRBJ2-7; 9 bases match TRBD1. Trimming at V came to 3 bases and at J to 2 bases, leaving 2 bases not matched to a gene. Per the germline V gene, CDR1 is SGHTA and CDR2 is FQGNSA. The CDR3 extends over 14 amino acids. The CDR3 protein is CASSLGTGTYEQYF. CDR3 DNA: TGTGCCAGCAGCTTGGGGACAGGGACCTACGAGCAGTACTTC.

This chain connects TRBV3-1 (or the pseudogene TRBV3-2) to TRBJ1-6; maybe TRBD1 (5 bases). CDR3 size: 15 residues. CDR1 and CDR2 from the germline V gene are LGHDT and YNNKEL (reference sequence). Trimming shortened V by 1 base and J by 7 bases, and 11 bases separated the two germline ends. The CDR3 spells CASSQVGGTNSPLHF. CDR3 DNA sequence: TGTGCCAGCAGCCAAGTCGGCGGGACCAATTCACCCCTCCACTTT.

A few counts support this clone. The chain has TRBV2 and TRBJ2-1; TRBD2 matches at 13 bases. This CDR3 comprises 16 residues. J lost 6 bases, V lost 4 bases, and 6 bases had no gene match. Per the germline V gene, CDR1 is SNHLY and CDR2 is FYNNEI. Here the CDR3 reads CASSVTSGGASNEQFF. Written as DNA, the CDR3 is TGTGCCAGCAGTGTTACTAGCGGGGGGGCCTCCAATGAGCAGTTCTTC.

The genes are TRBV9 and TRBJ2-3; TRBD2 matches 7 bases. The CDR3 length is 14 residues. CDR1 and CDR2 (germline): SGDLS, YYNGEE. After removal of 4 bases from V and 2 bases from J, the junction contained 4 bases not matched to a gene. The CDR3 sequence is CASSTRDYTDTQYF. The CDR3 DNA sequence: TGTGCCAGCAGCACACGGGACTACACAGATACGCAGTATTTT.

This clone was detected a few times. The CDR3 DNA sequence: TGTGCCAGCAGCAGCGGGGGGGGAAACGGGGAGCTGTTTTTT. It is translated as CASSSGGGNGELFF. This rearrangement joins TRBV6-5 to TRBJ2-2; 10 bases are a match to TRBD2. CDR3 size: 14 residues. Germline V gene lookup returns CDR1 MNHEY and CDR2 SVGAGI. Unmatched junction bases numbered 5, after V lost 6 bases and J lost 7 bases.

V is TRBV6-2 or TRBV6-3 and J is TRBJ2-5; 8 bases fit TRBD2. Losses at the gene ends were 4 bases for V and 5 bases for J; bases not matched to a gene: 6. This CDR3 region has 14 residues. Germline-derived CDR1 and CDR2 are MNHEY and SVGEGT. The CDR3 nucleotides read TGTGCCAGCAGTTTCCCGGGAGGGGGGGAGACCCAGTACTTC. Translating gives CASSFPGGGETQYF.

The chain combines TRBV7-8 with TRBJ1-2; D not certain. Per the germline V gene, CDR1 is SGHVS and CDR2 is FQNEAQ. Trimming stripped 7 bases from V and 4 bases from J, with 16 bases between. This CDR3 has 14 amino acids. CDR3 region: CASTSDMSSYGYTF. The CDR3 DNA follows: TGTGCCAGCACCAGTGACATGTCCTCCTATGGCTACACCTTC.

For the CDR3, the DNA is TGTGCCAGCAGCGCAAACAGAAATTCTGCCTACGAGCAGTACTTC. This gives the protein CASSANRNSAYEQYF. The V call is TRBV2, the J call TRBJ2-7; D not resolved. Trimming took off 6 bases at V and 2 bases at J, with 17 bases between the two ends. The CDR3 length is 15 residues. CDR1 and CDR2 from the germline V gene are SNHLY and FYNNEI.

V is TRBV6-5 and J is TRBJ1-2, with TRBD1 as a possible D gene (6 bases). V shed 6 bases and J shed 4 bases, with 12 bases lying between them. This CDR3 region has 13 residues. Germline CDR1 MNHEY, CDR2 SVGAGI. The CDR3, as DNA: TGTGCCAGCAGCTTTGACAGGCTCTATGGCTACACCTTC. This codes for CASSFDRLYGYTF.

This chain uses TRBV5-6 with TRBJ1-1; no firm D call. The CDR3 is 14 amino acids. CDR1 is SGHDT, CDR2 YYEEEE, per germline. Trimming removed 4 bases from V and 5 bases from J, with 15 bases in between. The CDR3 bases are TGTGCCAGCAGCGTAGGACTTCTAGGGACTGAAGCTTTCTTT. As protein: CASSVGLLGTEAFF.

The V call is TRBV5-1, the J call TRBJ2-5, with TRBD2 matching 10 bases. The germline gives CDR1 SGHRS, CDR2 YFSETQ. After removal of 4 bases from V and 5 bases from J, the junction contained 5 bases not matched to a gene. The CDR3 covers 14 residues. The CDR3 sequence: CASSPSTSGETQYF. CDR3 nucleotides: TGCGCCAGCAGCCCGTCGACTAGCGGGGAGACCCAGTACTTC.

The J gene is TRBJ2-5, the V gene TRBV9, with 7 bases that match TRBD2. After removal of 4 bases from V and 2 bases from J, the junction contained 5 bases not matched to a gene. The CDR3 is 14 amino acids. Germline CDR1 reads SGDLS; CDR2 reads YYNGEE. The CDR3 region is CASSNQGGQETQYF. The DNA for the CDR3 is TGTGCCAGCAGCAATCAGGGAGGGCAAGAGACCCAGTACTTC.

The rearrangement uses TRBV18 and TRBJ1-3; possibly TRBD1 for D (6 bases). Germline CDR1 reads KGHSH; CDR2 reads LQKENI. The CDR3 extends over 16 amino acids. V was trimmed by 2 bases and J by 0 bases, leaving 11 bases between them. CDR3 in amino acids: CASSPRTGSSGNTIYF. In DNA, the CDR3 is TGTGCCAGCTCACCAAGAACAGGGAGCTCTGGAAACACCATATATTTT.

DNA of the CDR3: TGTGCCAGTAGTGACAGGGGTGTGTTCAATCAGCCCCAGCATTTT. Its protein product is CASSDRGVFNQPQHF. J is TRBJ1-5 and V is TRBV19; TRBD1 matches 8 bases. Germline CDR1 LNHDA, CDR2 SQIVND (reference sequence). This CDR3 has 15 amino acids. V gave up 5 bases and J gave up 3 bases; unmatched junction bases: 6.

The chain carries TRBV2 and TRBJ2-3; a possible D gene is TRBD1 (6 bases). CDR1 is SNHLY and CDR2 is FYNNEI in the germline V gene. The CDR3 covers 15 residues. Trimming removed 6 bases from V and 0 bases from J, with 13 bases in between. The CDR3 is CASRFRGSSTDTQYF. In DNA, the CDR3 is TGTGCCAGCAGGTTCAGGGGCTCTAGCACAGATACGCAGTATTTT. Drawing the rest from reference TRBV2 and TRBJ2-3, the complete variable domain is EPEVTQTPSHQVTQMGQEVILRCVPISNHLYFYWYRQILGQKVEFLVSFYNNEISEKSEIFDDQFSVERPDGSNFTLKIRSTKLEDSAMYFCASRFRGSSTDTQYFGPGTRLTVL.

The chain carries TRBV19 and TRBJ2-1, with 9 bases identical to TRBD1. V lost 8 bases and J lost 2; bases outside the gene matches: 1. This CDR3 has 13 residues. CDR1 and CDR2 (germline): LNHDA, SQIVND (reference sequence). CDR3 residues: CASRQGAYNEQFF. DNA for the CDR3: TGTGCCAGTCGACAGGGGGCCTACAATGAGCAGTTCTTC.

The V and J genes are TRBV19 and TRBJ1-5; 9 bases map to TRBD1. This CDR3 spans 16 amino acids. Germline trimming cut 6 bases from V and 3 bases from J; bases unmatched to any gene: 9. Germline lookup yields CDR1 LNHDA and CDR2 SQIVND (reference sequence). CDR3 sequence (DNA): TGTGCCAGTAGGGGACAGGGAACCCCATTCAATCAGCCCCAGCATTTT. Its protein is CASRGQGTPFNQPQHF.